The T cell receptor (beta chain) under discussion was sequenced for a study of T-cell memory formation after mild COVID-19. On the study more broadly: In these data, TCR clusters were largely donor specific. Study outcomes and limitations: Contracting clones from day 15 to 85 had balanced CD4/CD8; later expanders favoured CD4+. Most CD4+ clones that shrank were in CM and EM, while CD8+ ones turned up in EMRA.

Each CDR3 protein gets one entry after TCRdb re-called the 5' RACE reads with MiXCR. Of fewer than 350,000 distinct CDR3 sequences detected, roughly 18% appear once; the ten largest clones hold approximately 22%. Note on this clonotype: No antigen is known for it.

Trimming at V came to 0 bases and at J to 2 bases, leaving 3 bases not matched to a gene. Germline-derived CDR1 and CDR2 are MGHRA and YSYEKL. The CDR3 totals 16 residues. V gene TRBV4-1 combines with J gene TRBJ2-7; 11 bases map to TRBD1. Sequencing was done on a sample of PBMCs or a T cell subset sorted from them (not recorded which). The receptor comes from a young man who had mild COVID-19 (a few samples of this study predate the infection). Cell type and time point are not known. The CDR3, as DNA: TGCGCCAGCAGCCAAGAAGGGGGACAGGGGGCCTACGAGCAGTACTTC. It codes for CASSQEGGQGAYEQYF.